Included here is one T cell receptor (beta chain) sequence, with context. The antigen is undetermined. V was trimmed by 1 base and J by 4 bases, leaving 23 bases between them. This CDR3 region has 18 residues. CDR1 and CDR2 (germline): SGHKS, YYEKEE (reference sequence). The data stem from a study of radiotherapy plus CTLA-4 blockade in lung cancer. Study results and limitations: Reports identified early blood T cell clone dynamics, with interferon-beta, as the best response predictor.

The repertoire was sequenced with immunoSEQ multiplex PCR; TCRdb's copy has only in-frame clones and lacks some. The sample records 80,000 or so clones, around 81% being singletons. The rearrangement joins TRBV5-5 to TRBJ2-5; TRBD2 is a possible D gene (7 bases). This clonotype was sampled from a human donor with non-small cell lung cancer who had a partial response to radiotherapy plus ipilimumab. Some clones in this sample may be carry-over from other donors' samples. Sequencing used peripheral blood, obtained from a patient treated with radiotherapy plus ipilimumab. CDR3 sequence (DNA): TGTGCCAGCAGCTTGAGGATGGGGCTCGGGGGGCGGTCAGAGACCCAGTACTTC. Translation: CASSLRMGLGGRSETQYF. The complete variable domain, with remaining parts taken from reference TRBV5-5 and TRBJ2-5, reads DAGVTQSPTHLIKTRGQQVTLRCSPISGHKSVSWYQQVLGQGPQFIFQYYEKEERGRGNFPDRFSARQFPNYSSELNVNALLLGDSALYLCASSLRMGLGGRSETQYFGPGTRLLVL.